This T cell receptor beta chain was sequenced in a study of blood T cells in healthy people across ages. The second PCR ran about 6 to 11 cycles with a sample-barcoded 5' primer and J-beta primers. Using its own MiXCR run on the 5' RACE reads, TCRdb lists one record per CDR3 protein. This table holds over a million distinct CDR3 sequences, around 42% found once. In its sample, this clonotype was seen a few times. In germline, CDR1 is SNHLY, CDR2 FYNNEI. The CDR3 spans 13 residues. The V end lost 1 base, the J end lost 1 base, and 4 bases lay between the germline ends. The clonotype was recovered from a woman aged 18-30 years in good health. The chain joins TRBV2 to TRBJ1-2; the D is unclear. Specimen: blood. The CDR3 loop reads CASSEEGNYGYTF. The DNA of the CDR3 is TGTGCCAGCAGTGAAGAGGGTAACTATGGCTACACCTTC.